These 11 T cell receptor beta chains were sequenced from one sample in a study of blood T cell repertoires in COVID-19. TCRdb's table, derived via immunoSEQ multiplex PCR, lists solely in-frame clones and lacks some. The sample consists of approximately 50,000 clones, roughly 77% of them appearing once. Sequenced: peripheral blood. These receptors all come from an older man with active or convalescent COVID-19.

A single count supports this clone. This chain uses TRBV6-6 with TRBJ1-4; D is possibly TRBD1 (6 bases). Trimming removed 6 bases from V and 4 bases from J, with 12 bases in between. Germline loops: CDR1 MNHNY, CDR2 SVGAGI (reference sequence). CDR3 size: 14 residues. The CDR3 DNA sequence: TGTGCCAGCAGCCCGAGACAGGTTAATGAAAAACTGTTTTTT. It is translated as CASSPRQVNEKLFF.

The V call is TRBV24-1, the J call TRBJ2-5; the D gene is possibly TRBD2 (7 bases). Per germline, CDR1 KGHDR and CDR2 SFDVKD. CDR3 length equals 14 residues. Trimming removed 5 bases from V and 4 bases from J, with 13 bases in between. For the CDR3, the DNA is TGTGCCACCAGTGGGCGGGGGCATGGAGAGACCCAGTACTTC. Encoded protein: CATSGRGHGETQYF.

The chain carries TRBV7-9 and TRBJ1-4; TRBD1 aligns across 7 bases. J lost 4 bases, V lost 5 bases, and 7 bases had no gene match. This CDR3 comprises 15 residues. Looked up from germline, CDR1 is SEHNR and CDR2 is FQNEAQ (reference sequence). Here the CDR3 reads CASSTGTDLNEKLFF. In DNA form, the CDR3 reads TGTGCCAGCAGCACCGGGACAGACCTTAATGAAAAACTGTTTTTT.

This chain uses TRBV4-1 with TRBJ2-5, with 10 positions matching TRBD1. Germline V CDR1 and CDR2: MGHRA, YSYEKL. The CDR3 spans 15 residues. The trim removed 4 bases at V and 5 bases at J, leaving 7 bases unmatched. CDR3 coding DNA: TGCGCCAGCAGCCGTGGGACAGGGGAGTTGGAGACCCAGTACTTC. Protein: CASSRGTGELETQYF.

This sequence joins TRBV9 and TRBJ1-3; 7 bases agree with TRBD1. The germline V gene encodes CDR1 SGDLS and CDR2 YYNGEE. The CDR3 is 16 amino acids. Unmatched junction bases numbered 5, after V lost 1 base and J lost 1 base. CDR3 bases: TGTGCCAGCAGCGTATTCTCGACAGGGTCTGGAAACACCATATATTTT. It specifies CASSVFSTGSGNTIYF. The full variable domain, in which reference TRBV9 and TRBJ1-3 provide the parts outside the CDR3, is DSGVTQTPKHLITATGQRVTLRCSPRSGDLSVYWYQQSLDQGLQFLIQYYNGEERAKGNILERFSAQQFPDLHSELNLSSLELGDSALYFCASSVFSTGSGNTIYFGEGSWLTVV.

The chain uses TRBV11-2 and TRBJ1-2; D is ambiguous. The CDR3 extends over 13 amino acids. Germline V gives CDR1 SGHAT, CDR2 FQNNGV. The ends were cut back, 5 bases at V and 4 bases at J, with 11 bases in the middle. CDR3 region: CASSSDGLYGYTF. CDR3 DNA: TGTGCCAGCAGCAGCGACGGCCTCTATGGCTACACCTTC.

This clone appeared once. The chain recombines TRBV19 with TRBJ1-1; no firm D call. V was trimmed by 1 base and J by 0 bases, leaving 6 bases between them. Germline lookup yields CDR1 LNHDA and CDR2 SQIVND (reference sequence). This CDR3 has 14 amino acids. CDR3 amino acids: CASSIGPVNTEAFF. In DNA form, the CDR3 reads TGTGCCAGTAGTATAGGCCCAGTGAACACTGAAGCTTTCTTT.

In this sample, this clone turned up once. The chain has TRBV30 and TRBJ2-5; weak D call: TRBD1 (5 bases). Trimming pared 0 bases from V and 5 bases from J, leaving 16 bases between. Germline-derived CDR1 and CDR2 are GTSNPN and SVGIG (reference sequence). This CDR3 is built from 15 residues. The CDR3 region has the DNA TGTGCCTGGAGTGTAATCCGTGGGGCGCGGGAGACCCAGTACTTC. Residues: CAWSVIRGARETQYF.

In its sample, this clone was seen once. The rearrangement joins TRBV7-2 to TRBJ1-1; TRBD1 matches 8 bases. CDR3 length: 14 amino acids. The J segment lost 1 base and the V segment lost 10 bases, leaving 8 bases of the junction unmatched. Germline V gene lookup returns CDR1 SGHTA and CDR2 FQGNSA. In nucleotides, the CDR3 is TGTGCCACCTTAGGGCAGGGGGCGAACACTGAAGCTTTCTTT. This gives the protein CATLGQGANTEAFF.

The chain employs TRBV11-2 and TRBJ2-7; 7 nucleotides align to TRBD2. This CDR3 has 14 amino acids. The V segment lost 5 bases and the J segment 5 bases; nucleotides outside the gene matches: 9. CDR1 and CDR2 (germline): SGHAT, FQNNGV. The CDR3 region has the DNA TGTGCCAGCAGCCGCCTAGGCGGGGGTCACGAGCAGTACTTC. Protein sequence: CASSRLGGGHEQYF.

The rearrangement joins TRBV3-1 (or the pseudogene TRBV3-2) to TRBJ1-1, with TRBD1 as a possible D gene (6 bases). Germline CDR1 and CDR2: LGHDT and YNNKEL (reference sequence). The V end lost 6 bases, the J end lost 7 bases, and 9 bases lay between the germline ends. This CDR3 comprises 11 residues. CDR3 region: CASRTDSEAFF. The DNA of the CDR3 is TGTGCCAGCAGAACGGACAGTGAAGCTTTCTTT.